This TCR beta chain was obtained from a study of cytomegalovirus exposure and HLA in healthy donors. Study-level results: Sequencing likely generated an artifact that appeared as a cluster of highly shared sequence variants. An analysis that was carried out later associated 15,000 to 20,000 TCR beta sequences with HLA alleles at 0.05 false discovery rate. It was 150 to 200 TCR beta chains that were listed as cytomegalovirus-associated.

The PCR used 60 Vbeta and 13 Jbeta primers. Here immunoSEQ multiplex PCR was the method, and the copy in TCRdb shows in-frame clones only, minus some. This sample has about 160,000 clones, with about four fifths found just once. V dropped 0 bases and J dropped 8 bases, with 13 bases sitting between them. CDR3 length: 13 amino acids. In germline, CDR1 is SQVTM, CDR2 ANQGSEA. Regarding this clone: The antigen is unknown.

This sequence originates from a male donor in good health and CMV-seropositive. The sample comprised PBMCs. This chain connects TRBV29-1 to TRBJ1-1, with no clear D. CDR3 DNA sequence: TGCAGCGTTGAAGATCCCCTGATTCGGGAAGCTTTCTTT. Protein: CSVEDPLIREAFF.